The 7 T cell receptor beta chains reported below all come from one sample, sequenced in a study of CD8 T cells in ankylosing spondylitis. TCRdb redid the calling of the 5' RACE reads with MiXCR, one entry per CDR3 protein. The data contain about 160,000 distinct CDR3 sequences, around 19% of them singletons. Material: blood, either unsorted or a sorted T cell fraction (not recorded which). These receptors were collected from a male donor with ankylosing spondylitis or in good health (not recorded which).

There are many counts of this clonotype. The V call is TRBV28, the J call TRBJ1-6; the match to TRBD1 covers 7 bases. V gave up 5 bases and J gave up 7 bases; unmatched junction bases: 8. The CDR3 extends over 15 amino acids. Germline lookup yields CDR1 MDHEN and CDR2 SYDVKM. The CDR3 DNA is TGTGCCAGCAGTCCGCCGGACAGGCAAAATTCACCCCTCCACTTT. Translated, it gives CASSPPDRQNSPLHF.

The chain uses TRBV5-1 and TRBJ1-1; the D is unclear. V lost 5 bases and J lost 4, with 12 bases in between. Germline CDR1 and CDR2: SGHRS and YFSETQ. This CDR3 contains 13 residues. CDR3 in DNA: TGCGCCAGCAGTAGCTTCGAAGGCACTGAAGCTTTCTTT. Protein: CASSSFEGTEAFF.

This clonotype has a count of ten or more. The chain links TRBV5-8 to TRBJ2-3; the D is unclear. The germline CDR1 and CDR2 sequences are SGHTS and YDEGEE. V was trimmed by 4 bases and J by 5 bases, leaving 8 bases between them. The CDR3 runs 12 residues. The CDR3 nucleotides are TGTGCCAGCAGCCGAGTACGAGATACGCAGTATTTT. Protein: CASSRVRDTQYF.

This clonotype was seen a handful of times. The chain combines TRBV4-2 with TRBJ1-6; 7 positions agree with TRBD1. Germline V CDR1 and CDR2: LGHNA, YNFKEQ. V shed 0 bases and J 8 bases; nucleotides not matched to a gene: 4. The CDR3 runs 15 residues. The CDR3 protein is CASSQEGTEDSPLHF. The CDR3 DNA is TGTGCCAGCAGCCAAGAAGGGACAGAAGATTCACCCCTCCACTTT.

Many counts were recorded for this clonotype. The CDR3: CASTSGFTGELFF. DNA of the CDR3: TGTGCCAGCACCTCGGGGTTCACCGGGGAGCTGTTTTTT. The V call is TRBV27, the J call TRBJ2-2, with a weak D call TRBD2 (5 bases). Trimming stripped 7 bases from V and 4 bases from J, with 10 bases between. The CDR3 is made up of 13 amino acids. The germline V gene encodes CDR1 MNHEY and CDR2 SMNVEV (reference sequence).

V and J are TRBV24-1 and TRBJ2-2; 9 positions match TRBD1. The V and J ends lost 4 bases and 5 bases, in that order; junction bases with no gene match: 7. The CDR3 contains 16 residues. The germline V gene has CDR1 KGHDR and CDR2 SFDVKD. The CDR3 bases are TGTGCCACCAGTGAAGCCGGGACAGGGCGAACCGGGGAGCTGTTTTTT. The encoded protein is CATSEAGTGRTGELFF.

This clonotype was detected only a few times. CDR3 region: CACPDRAGYGYTF. Written as DNA, the CDR3 is TGTGCCTGTCCTGACCGGGCCGGGTATGGCTACACCTTC. The chain uses TRBV28 and TRBJ1-2, with unresolved D. The germline V gene encodes CDR1 MDHEN and CDR2 SYDVKM. V lost 11 bases, J lost 5 bases, and 18 bases lay in between. The CDR3 spans 13 residues.